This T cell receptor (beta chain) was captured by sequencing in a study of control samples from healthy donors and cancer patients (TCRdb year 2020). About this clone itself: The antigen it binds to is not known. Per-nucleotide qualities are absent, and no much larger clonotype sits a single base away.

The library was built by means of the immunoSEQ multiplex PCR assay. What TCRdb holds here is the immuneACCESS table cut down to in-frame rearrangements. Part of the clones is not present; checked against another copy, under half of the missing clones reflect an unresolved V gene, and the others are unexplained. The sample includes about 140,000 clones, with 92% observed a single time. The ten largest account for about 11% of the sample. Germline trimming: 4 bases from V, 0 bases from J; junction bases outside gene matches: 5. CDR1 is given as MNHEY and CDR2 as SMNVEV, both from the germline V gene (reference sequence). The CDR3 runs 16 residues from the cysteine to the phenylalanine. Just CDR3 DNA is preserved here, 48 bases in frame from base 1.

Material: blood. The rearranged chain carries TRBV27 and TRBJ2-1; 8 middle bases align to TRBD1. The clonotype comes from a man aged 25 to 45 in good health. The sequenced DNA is TGTGCCAGCAGTTCCCCGGACAGGGACTCCTACAATGAGCAGTTCTTC. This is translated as CASSSPDRDSYNEQFF.